The rows below give T cell receptor beta chains drawn from one sample of a study of blood T cell repertoires in COVID-19. Data came from immunoSEQ multiplex PCR; TCRdb stores just in-frame clones and leaves some out. This sample has 300,000 to 400,000 clones, with 85% to 90% found just once. The sample comprised PBMCs or T cells enriched from blood (not recorded which). Receptor source: a woman aged 25 to 45 with acute COVID-19. The CDR3 runs from the conserved cysteine through the conserved F or W. Each record gives: clone size, J gene, D gene, V gene, CDR3 DNA, CDR3 protein. D genes are given only for firm matches. Clone size is shown for a subset of rows, as once, few, many or a class of expanded clone.

- | TRBJ2-7 | - | TRBV9 | TGTGCCAGCAGCGTACGGCAGGCGGGCTACGAGCAGTACTTC | CASSVRQAGYEQYF
- | TRBJ2-5 | TRBD2 | TRBV18 | TGTGCCAGCTCCTTCGGACTAGCGGCTTCTCAAGAGACCCAGTACTTC | CASSFGLAASQETQYF
- | TRBJ2-2 | - | TRBV29-1 | TGCAGCGTTGTCAGTCTGAACACCGGGGAGCTGTTTTTT | CSVVSLNTGELFF
many | TRBJ1-5 | - | TRBV9 | TGTGCCAGCAGCCTTTCGGGGTTTAGCAATCAGCCCCAGCATTTT | CASSLSGFSNQPQHF
- | TRBJ2-1 | - | TRBV12-3/TRBV12-4 | TGTGCCAGCAGGCCGGACTGGGACAATGAGCAGTTCTTC | CASRPDWDNEQFF
- | TRBJ1-4 | TRBD1 | TRBV5-1 | TGCGCCAGCAGCCGGGACAGGTTCACAGAAAAACTGTTTTTT | CASSRDRFTEKLFF
- | TRBJ1-6 | TRBD1 | TRBV25-1 | TGTGCCAGCAGTCCGGGACAGATTAATTCACCCCTCCACTTT | CASSPGQINSPLHF
- | TRBJ2-3 | TRBD1 | TRBV5-1 | TGCGCCAGCTCCCATACAGGGGGGAAGGCAGATACGCAGTATTTT | CASSHTGGKADTQYF
- | TRBJ2-7 | - | TRBV5-1 | TGCGCCAGCGGCACTACTCTTTACGAGCAGTACTTC | CASGTTLYEQYF
- | TRBJ1-2 | TRBD1 | TRBV24-1 | TGTGCCACCAGTGATTACAGGGACAGGGCGGGCGGCTACACCTTC | CATSDYRDRAGGYTF